Listed below are T cell receptor beta chains from one sample, sequenced in a study of blood T cell repertoires in COVID-19. Sequencing was performed with immunoSEQ multiplex PCR; in TCRdb, only in-frame clones are kept and a portion is missing. Here the sample spans a few hundred thousand clones, 65% to 90% being singletons. Sequencing was done on a sample of PBMCs or T cells enriched from blood (not recorded which). These TCRs come from a woman aged 40-49 years with acute COVID-19. Each CDR3 is given with its conserved first and last residue. Fields, in order: J gene, D gene, V gene, clone size, CDR3 protein, CDR3 DNA. D genes are given only for firm matches. Rows give clone size only sometimes, using once, few, many, or a class for an expanded clone.

>TRBJ1-1|-|TRBV12-5|-
CASGTHLGQRWNTEAFF
TGTGCTAGTGGTACCCACCTGGGTCAGCGTTGGAACACTGAAGCTTTCTTT
>TRBJ1-3|TRBD1|TRBV7-9|-
CASSPRTGGIQDSGNTIYF
TGTGCCAGCAGCCCGAGGACAGGGGGCATTCAAGACTCTGGAAACACCATATATTTT
>TRBJ1-1|TRBD1|TRBV28|-
CASSLGTGVAFF
TGTGCCAGCAGTTTAGGGACAGGGGTCGCTTTCTTT
>TRBJ1-5|-|TRBV28|-
CASSLSPGGPQHF
TGTGCCAGCAGTTTATCCCCCGGGGGGCCCCAGCATTTT
>TRBJ2-1|TRBD2|TRBV9|-
CASSPWTSLGNEQFF
TGTGCCAGCAGCCCCTGGACTAGCCTGGGCAATGAGCAGTTCTTC
>TRBJ2-7|-|TRBV24-1|-
CATSDSSYEQYF
TGTGCCACCAGTGATTCATCCTACGAGCAGTACTTC
>TRBJ2-2|TRBD2|TRBV27|-
CASSTPLAANTGELFF
TGTGCCAGCAGTACGCCTCTAGCGGCGAACACCGGGGAGCTGTTTTTT
>TRBJ2-4|TRBD2|TRBV7-8|-
CASSSASGTQYF
TGTGCCAGCAGCTCCGCTAGCGGGACTCAGTACTTC
>TRBJ1-2|-|TRBV6-1|once
CASSEAGTGGYTF
TGTGCCAGCAGTGAAGCGGGGACTGGCGGCTACACCTTC
>TRBJ2-2|TRBD2|TRBV18|-
CASSPASAGGPHGELFF
TGTGCCAGCTCACCAGCCAGTGCGGGAGGGCCGCACGGGGAGCTGTTTTTT
>TRBJ1-2|TRBD1|TRBV6-1|-
CASSEVLETGVGYTF
TGTGCCAGCAGTGAAGTGTTAGAGACAGGGGTTGGCTACACCTTC
>TRBJ2-1|-|TRBV28|-
CASRNRDGLNEQFF
TGTGCCAGCAGGAACAGGGATGGGCTCAATGAGCAGTTCTTC
>TRBJ2-5|TRBD2|TRBV2|-
CASRGGAGGPETQYF
TGTGCCAGCAGGGGGGGAGCGGGAGGGCCGGAGACCCAGTACTTC
>TRBJ1-2|-|TRBV4-1|-
CASSQEAGAGYGYTF
TGCGCCAGCAGCCAAGAGGCGGGGGCGGGATATGGCTACACCTTC
>TRBJ2-7|TRBD1|TRBV6-5|once
CASSKTGGARYEQYF
TGTGCCAGCAGTAAGACAGGGGGAGCCCGCTACGAGCAGTACTTC
>TRBJ2-7|-|TRBV29-1|-
CSVLRPVRGHYEQYF
TGCAGCGTCCTAAGGCCCGTCCGAGGCCACTACGAGCAGTACTTC
>TRBJ2-3|-|TRBV5-4|-
CASSLSRLRITDTQYF
TGTGCCAGCAGCTTGTCGCGGCTTCGGATCACAGATACGCAGTATTTT
>TRBJ2-1|TRBD2|TRBV10-3|-
CAISCGGRLAGGGSTTYNEQFF
TGTGCCATCAGCTGCGGGGGCAGACTAGCGGGAGGGGGATCCACTACCTACAATGAGCAGTTCTTC
>TRBJ1-4|-|TRBV6-5|-
CASSYSTGEKLFF
TGTGCCAGCAGTTACTCGACAGGTGAAAAACTGTTTTTT
>TRBJ2-7|TRBD2|TRBV7-2|-
CASSLGGSEYEQYF
TGTGCCAGCAGCTTAGGCGGGAGCGAGTACGAGCAGTACTTC
>TRBJ1-3|-|TRBV6-1|few
CASSEGTGGNTIYF
TGTGCCAGCAGTGAAGGAACAGGGGGAAACACCATATATTTT
>TRBJ1-4|-|TRBV7-9|few
CASRSGSDGEKLFF
TGTGCCAGCAGGTCCGGGTCGGATGGGGAAAAACTGTTTTTT
>TRBJ1-5|TRBD1|TRBV28|-
CASSRIQGKSQPQHF
TGTGCCAGCAGCCGTATACAGGGGAAAAGTCAGCCCCAGCATTTT
>TRBJ2-1|-|TRBV19|-
CASSLRGGAYNEQFF
TGTGCCAGTAGTCTCCGAGGAGGAGCCTACAATGAGCAGTTCTTC
>TRBJ1-1|-|TRBV5-1|-
CASSPGILSTEAFF
TGCGCCAGCAGCCCGGGGATCCTTAGCACTGAAGCTTTCTTT
>TRBJ1-1|-|TRBV28|-
CASSSFGGKDTEAFF
TGTGCCAGCAGTTCCTTTGGGGGCAAGGACACTGAAGCTTTCTTT
>TRBJ1-4|-|TRBV10-1|-
CASSEVERGTNEKLFF
TGCGCCAGCAGTGAGGTGGAGAGGGGGACTAATGAAAAACTGTTTTTT
>TRBJ1-1|-|TRBV7-9|-
CASSWAMNTEAFF
TGTGCCAGCAGCTGGGCCATGAACACTGAAGCTTTCTTT
>TRBJ1-1|-|TRBV19|once
CASSMVAPLGVTEAFF
TGTGCCAGTAGTATGGTAGCACCCCTCGGGGTCACTGAAGCTTTCTTT